The source of this T cell receptor beta chain is a study of blood T cell repertoires in COVID-19. The protocol was immunoSEQ multiplex PCR, while the TCRdb copy is restricted to in-frame clones and leaves out a portion. The table includes approximately 120,000 clones, 86% detected once. The receptor's source is a human donor in a cohort sampled during active COVID-19. Sequences were obtained from peripheral blood.

CDR3 nucleotide sequence: TGTGCCAGCAGAGTAATAGCGGGAGGGCCCTACGAGCAGTACTTC. Translation gives CASRVIAGGPYEQYF. This chain links TRBV6-6 with TRBJ2-7; 11 bases align to TRBD2. Losses at the gene ends were 6 bases for V and 2 bases for J; bases not matched to a gene: 6. Per the germline V gene, CDR1 is MNHNY and CDR2 is SVGAGI (reference sequence). The CDR3 has 15 amino acids.